This entry concerns a single T cell receptor beta chain. Germline assignment: CDR1 SNHLY and CDR2 FYNNEI. V lost 2 bases, J lost 5 bases, and 10 bases lay in between. The CDR3 sequence is 13 residues long. The data belong to a study of shared clonotypes between healthy human individuals. Method: immunoSEQ multiplex PCR; TCRdb's copy keeps in-frame clones and lacks some. In the table there are a few million clones, roughly nine tenths of which are singletons. This sequence was found in a man aged 18 to 30 in good health. The specimen sequenced was naive CD4+ T cells sorted from blood. Subset reported: CD45RA+ positively selected. This chain joins TRBV2 and TRBJ2-7; TRBD1 might be the D (5 bases). The CDR3 DNA reads TGTGCCAGCAGTGAATTGGCAGGGAACGAGCAGTACTTC. Its protein is CASSELAGNEQYF.